The source of this T cell receptor beta chain is a study of blood T cell repertoires in COVID-19. Study-wide background: Whether acute or convalescent, the COVID-19 samples came from the United States, Italy and Spain. PBMCs, B-cell-depleted T cells, or T cells were the source of the cDNA or gDNA that made up the material.

Original handling: Amplifying reference gene primers gave estimates of nucleated cell counts. Data came from immunoSEQ multiplex PCR; TCRdb stores just in-frame clones and leaves some out. That table furnishes V, J and clone size, whereas the DNA furnished D and trimming. The sample includes roughly 80,000 clones, around four fifths of them seen just once. In germline, CDR1 is SGHTS, CDR2 YDEGEE. The junction had 14 bases not matched to a gene; V was cut back by 10 bases and J by 6 bases. The CDR3 is made up of 14 amino acids. This chain joins TRBV5-8 and TRBJ2-7, with 9 bases lining up with TRBD1. The sequencing input was peripheral blood. The sequence derives from a woman aged 60-75 years with acute or convalescent COVID-19. Here the CDR3 reads CAGVRTGVFREQYF. The CDR3 DNA reads TGTGCCGGAGTGAGGACAGGGGTCTTCCGCGAGCAGTACTTC. The full variable domain, its missing parts supplied by reference TRBV5-8 and TRBJ2-7, is EAGVTQSPTHLIKTRGQQATLRCSPISGHTSVYWYQQALGLGLQFLLWYDEGEERNRGNFPPRFSGRQFPNYSSELNVNALELEDSALYLCAGVRTGVFREQYFGPGTRLTVT.